This TCR beta chain was sequenced during a study of T-cell reconstitution after alpha-beta-depleted transplantation in children (dated by TCRdb to 2015 to 2016). About the study as a whole: Using TCR repertoire profiling, the study followed T-cell immune reconstitution in a quantitative way in children after TCRalphabeta/CD19-depleted allogeneic hematopoietic cell transplantation.

Library preparation used PCR. The sequencing machine was an Illumina HiSeq 2500. To normalize quantification of the TCRbeta repertoire, the TCR libraries were built with molecular barcoding that relied on unique molecular identifiers. The public reads were run again by TCRdb, first through fastp at Q25 and then through MiXCR, and only productive beta chains were kept. Each CDR3 protein gets just one entry, which takes the most common genes and DNA from the rows behind it. The sample table shows roughly 100,000 distinct CDR3 sequences, and 6% to 9% are seen once. Around 17% of the sample lies in the top ten. Paper-wide results and their limitations: Hyperexpanded clone frequencies declined over subsequent months; after one year, T-cell counts and TCRbeta diversity were mostly attributed to newly produced T cells. In some patients, the high TCRbeta diversity seen at day 60 was put down to recipient T cells and intrathymic progenitors that had survived conditioning. The apparently early alphabetaT-cell count recovery about two months after transplant was reportedly dependent on only several hundred rapidly expanded clones derived from non-depleted graft cells.

The cysteine opens and the phenylalanine closes a CDR3 of 15 amino acids. The only DNA kept is the CDR3, 45 bases in frame from the first base. CDR1 SGHRS and CDR2 YFSETQ are derived from the germline V gene. V and J are trimmed by 4 bases and 0 bases, and the gene matches miss 6 bases of the junction. This specimen's treatment or condition label, per the study, means: allogeneic hematopoietic cell transplantation with graft depleted of TCRalphabeta T cells and CD19 B cells. Transplant recipients were children who received TCRalphabeta/CD19-depleted allogeneic hematopoietic cell grafts. In its sample, this clonotype was seen many times. It lacks a known antigen. Nothing much larger sits one base from this clone, and base qualities are not available.

This specimen consisted of PBMCs, obtained before TCRalphabeta/CD19-depleted stem cell transplant. Rearrangement joined TRBV5-1 to TRBJ2-7; 8 bases in the middle match TRBD1. This TCR was sampled from a boy between 2 and 10 years old with acute lymphoblastic leukemia, due to receive a stem cell transplant. The CDR3 region has the sequence CASSPRGRSSYEQYF. The DNA is TGCGCCAGCAGCCCCAGGGGGCGATCCTCCTACGAGCAGTACTTC.